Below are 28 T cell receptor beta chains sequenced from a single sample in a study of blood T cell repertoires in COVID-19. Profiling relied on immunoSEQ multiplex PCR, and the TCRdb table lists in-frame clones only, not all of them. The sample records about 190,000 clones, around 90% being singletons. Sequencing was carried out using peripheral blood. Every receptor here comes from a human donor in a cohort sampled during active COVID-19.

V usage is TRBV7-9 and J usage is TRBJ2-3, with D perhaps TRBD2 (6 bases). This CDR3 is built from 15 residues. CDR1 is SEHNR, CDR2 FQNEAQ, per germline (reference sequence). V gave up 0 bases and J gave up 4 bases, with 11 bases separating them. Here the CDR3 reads CASSLAGSSADTQYF. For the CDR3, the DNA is TGTGCCAGCAGCTTAGCTGGGTCTAGCGCAGATACGCAGTATTTT.

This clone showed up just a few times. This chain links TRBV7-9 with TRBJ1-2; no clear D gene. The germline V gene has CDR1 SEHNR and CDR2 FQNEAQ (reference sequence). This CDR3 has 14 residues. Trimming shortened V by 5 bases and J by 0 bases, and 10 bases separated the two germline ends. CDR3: CASSPSGPNYGYTF. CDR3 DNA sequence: TGTGCCAGCAGCCCCTCTGGCCCTAACTATGGCTACACCTTC. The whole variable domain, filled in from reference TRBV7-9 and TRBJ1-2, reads DTGVSQNPRHKITKRGQNVTFRCDPISEHNRLYWYRQTLGQGPEFLTYFQNEAQLEKSRLLSDRFSAERPKGSFSTLEIQRTEQGDSAMYLCASSPSGPNYGYTFGSGTRLTVV.

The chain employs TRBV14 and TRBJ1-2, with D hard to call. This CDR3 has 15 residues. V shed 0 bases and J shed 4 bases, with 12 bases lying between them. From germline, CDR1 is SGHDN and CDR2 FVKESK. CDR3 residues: CASSQDKAGVYGYTF. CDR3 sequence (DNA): TGTGCCAGCAGCCAAGACAAAGCCGGGGTCTATGGCTACACCTTC.

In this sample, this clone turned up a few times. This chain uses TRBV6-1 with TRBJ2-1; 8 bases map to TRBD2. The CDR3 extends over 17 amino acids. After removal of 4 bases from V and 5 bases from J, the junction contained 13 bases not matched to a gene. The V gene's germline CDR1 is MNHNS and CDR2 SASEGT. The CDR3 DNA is TGTGCCAGCAGTGCCGGCCGGATAGCGGGGAAAAACAATGAGCAGTTCTTC. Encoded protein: CASSAGRIAGKNNEQFF.

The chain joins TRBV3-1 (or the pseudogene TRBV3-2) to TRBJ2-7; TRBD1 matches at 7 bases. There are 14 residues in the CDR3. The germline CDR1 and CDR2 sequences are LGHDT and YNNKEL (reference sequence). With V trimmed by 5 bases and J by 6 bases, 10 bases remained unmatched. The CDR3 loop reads CASSKQTGKGEQYF. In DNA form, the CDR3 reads TGTGCCAGCAGCAAACAGACAGGGAAGGGCGAGCAGTACTTC.

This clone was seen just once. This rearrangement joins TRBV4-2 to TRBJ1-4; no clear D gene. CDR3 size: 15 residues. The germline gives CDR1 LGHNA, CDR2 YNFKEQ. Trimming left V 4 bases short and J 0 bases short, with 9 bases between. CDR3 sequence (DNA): TGTGCCAGCAGCCTTGGCCCATCAACTAATGAAAAACTGTTTTTT. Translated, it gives CASSLGPSTNEKLFF.

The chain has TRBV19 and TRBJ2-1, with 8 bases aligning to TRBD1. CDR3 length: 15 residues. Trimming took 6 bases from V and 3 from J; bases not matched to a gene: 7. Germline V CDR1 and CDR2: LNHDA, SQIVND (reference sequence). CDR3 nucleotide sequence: TGTGCCAGTAGGTCAAACAGGGGGGTCTACAATGAGCAGTTCTTC. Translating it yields CASRSNRGVYNEQFF.

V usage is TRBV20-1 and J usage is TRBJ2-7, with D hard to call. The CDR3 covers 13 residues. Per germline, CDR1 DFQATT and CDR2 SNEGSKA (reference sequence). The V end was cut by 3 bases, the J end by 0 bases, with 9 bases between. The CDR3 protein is CSASGSSSYEQYF. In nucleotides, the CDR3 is TGCAGTGCTAGTGGGTCGAGCTCCTACGAGCAGTACTTC.

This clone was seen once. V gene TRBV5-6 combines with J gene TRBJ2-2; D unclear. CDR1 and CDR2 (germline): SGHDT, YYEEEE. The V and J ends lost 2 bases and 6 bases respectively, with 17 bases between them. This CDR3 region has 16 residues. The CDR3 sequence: CASSFFQTLTPGELFF. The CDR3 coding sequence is TGTGCCAGCAGCTTCTTCCAGACTTTGACGCCCGGGGAGCTGTTTTTT. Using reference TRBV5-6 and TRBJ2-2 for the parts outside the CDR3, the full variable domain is DAGVTQSPTHLIKTRGQQVTLRCSPKSGHDTVSWYQQALGQGPQFIFQYYEEEERQRGNFPDRFSGHQFPNYSSELNVNALLLGDSALYLCASSFFQTLTPGELFFGEGSRLTVL.

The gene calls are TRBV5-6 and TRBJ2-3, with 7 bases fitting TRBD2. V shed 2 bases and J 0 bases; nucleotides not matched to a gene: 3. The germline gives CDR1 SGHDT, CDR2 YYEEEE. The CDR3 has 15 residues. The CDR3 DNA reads TGTGCCAGCAGCTTAAGCGGGGAAAGCACAGATACGCAGTATTTT. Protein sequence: CASSLSGESTDTQYF.

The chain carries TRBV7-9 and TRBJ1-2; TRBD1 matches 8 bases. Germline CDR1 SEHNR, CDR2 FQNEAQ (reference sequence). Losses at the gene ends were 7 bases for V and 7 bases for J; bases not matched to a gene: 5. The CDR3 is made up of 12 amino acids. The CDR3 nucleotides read TGTGCCAGCATAGGACAGGGCCCTGGCTACACCTTC. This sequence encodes CASIGQGPGYTF.

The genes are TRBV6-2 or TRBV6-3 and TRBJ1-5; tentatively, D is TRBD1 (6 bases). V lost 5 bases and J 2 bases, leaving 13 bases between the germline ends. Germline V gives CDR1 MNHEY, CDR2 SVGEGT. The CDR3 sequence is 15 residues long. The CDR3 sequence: CASSTQGKRNQPQHF. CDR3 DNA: TGTGCCAGCAGTACCCAGGGGAAGCGCAATCAGCCCCAGCATTTT.

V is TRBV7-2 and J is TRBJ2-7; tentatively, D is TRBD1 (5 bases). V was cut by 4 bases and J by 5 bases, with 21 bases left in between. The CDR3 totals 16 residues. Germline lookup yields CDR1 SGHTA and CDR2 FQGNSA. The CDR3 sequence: CASSWEQARGLDEQYF. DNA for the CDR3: TGTGCCAGCAGCTGGGAACAGGCCCGAGGTCTGGACGAGCAGTACTTC.

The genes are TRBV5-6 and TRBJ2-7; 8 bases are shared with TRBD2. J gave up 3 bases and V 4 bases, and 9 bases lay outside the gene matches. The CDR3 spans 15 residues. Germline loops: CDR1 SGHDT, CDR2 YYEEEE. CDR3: CASSRGLVAIYEQYF. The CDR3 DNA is TGTGCCAGCAGCAGGGGACTAGTCGCCATCTACGAGCAGTACTTC. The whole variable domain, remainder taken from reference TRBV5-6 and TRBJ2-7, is DAGVTQSPTHLIKTRGQQVTLRCSPKSGHDTVSWYQQALGQGPQFIFQYYEEEERQRGNFPDRFSGHQFPNYSSELNVNALLLGDSALYLCASSRGLVAIYEQYFGPGTRLTVT.

DNA for the CDR3: TGTGCCAGCAGCTTAGCATCCGGGGGCACAGATACGCAGTATTTT. It is translated as CASSLASGGTDTQYF. The chain links TRBV7-9 to TRBJ2-3; possible D gene TRBD2, 5 bases. The CDR3 totals 15 residues. Germline values: CDR1 SEHNR, CDR2 FQNEAQ (reference sequence). V was trimmed by 0 bases and J by 1 base, leaving 8 bases between them.

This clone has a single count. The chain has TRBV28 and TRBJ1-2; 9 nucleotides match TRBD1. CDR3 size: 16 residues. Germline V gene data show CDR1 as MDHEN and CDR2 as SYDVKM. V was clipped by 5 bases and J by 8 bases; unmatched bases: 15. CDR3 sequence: CASSPPLGQGGFGYTF. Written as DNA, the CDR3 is TGTGCCAGCAGTCCCCCCCTGGGACAGGGAGGATTCGGCTACACCTTC.

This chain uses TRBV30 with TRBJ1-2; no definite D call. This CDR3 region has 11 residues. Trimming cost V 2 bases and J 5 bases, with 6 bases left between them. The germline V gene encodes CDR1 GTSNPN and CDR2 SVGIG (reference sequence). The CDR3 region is CAWSPQYGYTF. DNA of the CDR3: TGTGCCTGGAGTCCACAGTATGGCTACACCTTC.

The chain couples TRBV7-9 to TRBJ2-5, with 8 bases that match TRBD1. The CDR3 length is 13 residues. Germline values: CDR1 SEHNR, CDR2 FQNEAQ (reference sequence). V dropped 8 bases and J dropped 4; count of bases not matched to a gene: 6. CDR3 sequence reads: CASGRGLVETQYF. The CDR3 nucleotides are TGTGCCAGCGGCAGGGGGCTCGTAGAGACCCAGTACTTC.

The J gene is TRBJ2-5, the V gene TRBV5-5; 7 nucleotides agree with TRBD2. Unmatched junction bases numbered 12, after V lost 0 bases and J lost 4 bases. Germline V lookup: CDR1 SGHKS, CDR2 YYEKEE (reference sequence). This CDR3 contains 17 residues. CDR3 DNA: TGTGCCAGCAGCTTGGGAGCCCATGGGGGGGGACCAGAGACCCAGTACTTC. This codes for CASSLGAHGGGPETQYF. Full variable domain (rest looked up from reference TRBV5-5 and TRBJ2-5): DAGVTQSPTHLIKTRGQQVTLRCSPISGHKSVSWYQQVLGQGPQFIFQYYEKEERGRGNFPDRFSARQFPNYSSELNVNALLLGDSALYLCASSLGAHGGGPETQYFGPGTRLLVL.

CDR3 residues: CAWKTGLGGELFF. The CDR3 DNA reads TGTGCCTGGAAGACAGGACTGGGCGGGGAGCTGTTTTTT. The chain is built from TRBV30 and TRBJ2-2, with D maybe TRBD1 (6 bases). Germline V gives CDR1 GTSNPN, CDR2 SVGIG (reference sequence). V was shortened by 4 bases and J by 7 bases, with 13 bases between the two germline ends. CDR3 size: 13 residues.

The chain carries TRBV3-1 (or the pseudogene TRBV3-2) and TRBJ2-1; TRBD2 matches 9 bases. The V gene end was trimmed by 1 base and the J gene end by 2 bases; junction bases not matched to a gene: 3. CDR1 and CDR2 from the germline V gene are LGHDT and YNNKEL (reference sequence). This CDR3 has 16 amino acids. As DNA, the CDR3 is TGTGCCAGCAGCCAAGGGCTAGCGGGGACCTACAATGAGCAGTTCTTC. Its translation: CASSQGLAGTYNEQFF.

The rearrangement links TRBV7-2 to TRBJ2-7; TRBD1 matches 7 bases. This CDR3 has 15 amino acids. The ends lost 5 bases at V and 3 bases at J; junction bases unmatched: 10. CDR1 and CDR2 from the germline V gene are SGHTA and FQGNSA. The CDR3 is CASSPNVGQDYEQYF. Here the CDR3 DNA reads TGTGCCAGCAGCCCAAACGTAGGACAGGACTACGAGCAGTACTTC.

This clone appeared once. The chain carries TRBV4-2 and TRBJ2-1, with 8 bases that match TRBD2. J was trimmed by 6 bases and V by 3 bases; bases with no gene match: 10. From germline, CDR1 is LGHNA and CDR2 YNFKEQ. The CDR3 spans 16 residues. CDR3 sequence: CASSHRAGAWVNEQFF. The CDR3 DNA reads TGTGCCAGCAGCCACCGAGCGGGGGCCTGGGTCAATGAGCAGTTCTTC.

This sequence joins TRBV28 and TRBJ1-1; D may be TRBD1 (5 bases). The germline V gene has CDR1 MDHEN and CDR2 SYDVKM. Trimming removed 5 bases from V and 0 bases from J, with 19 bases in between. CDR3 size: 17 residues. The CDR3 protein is CASSPIWTIHMNTEAFF. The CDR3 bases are TGTGCCAGCAGTCCTATATGGACAATCCACATGAACACTGAAGCTTTCTTT.

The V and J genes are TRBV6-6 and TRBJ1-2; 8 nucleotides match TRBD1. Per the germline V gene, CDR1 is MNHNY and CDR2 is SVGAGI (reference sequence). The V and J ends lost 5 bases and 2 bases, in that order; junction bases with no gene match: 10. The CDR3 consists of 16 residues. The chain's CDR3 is CASSGRGQDANYGYTF. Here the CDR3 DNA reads TGTGCCAGCAGTGGGCGGGGACAGGACGCGAACTATGGCTACACCTTC.

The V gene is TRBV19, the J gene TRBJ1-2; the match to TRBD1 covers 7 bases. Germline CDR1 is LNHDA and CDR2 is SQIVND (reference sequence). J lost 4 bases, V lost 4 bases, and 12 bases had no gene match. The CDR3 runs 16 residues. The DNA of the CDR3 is TGTGCCAGTAGTACCACCTGGGACAGCCTAGGCTATGGCTACACCTTC. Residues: CASSTTWDSLGYGYTF.

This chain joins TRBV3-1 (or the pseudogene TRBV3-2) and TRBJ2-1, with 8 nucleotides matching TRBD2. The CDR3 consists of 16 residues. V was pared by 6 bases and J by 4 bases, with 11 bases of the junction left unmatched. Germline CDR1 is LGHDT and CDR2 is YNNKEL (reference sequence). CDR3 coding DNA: TGTGCCAGCAGTGATCGGGGGGGGAGGTGGTACAATGAGCAGTTCTTC. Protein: CASSDRGGRWYNEQFF.

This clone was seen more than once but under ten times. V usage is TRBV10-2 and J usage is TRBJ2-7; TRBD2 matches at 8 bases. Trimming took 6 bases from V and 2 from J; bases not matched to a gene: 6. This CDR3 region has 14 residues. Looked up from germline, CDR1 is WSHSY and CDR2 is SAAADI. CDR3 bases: TGCGCCAGCAGCCTGACTAGCGTTACCTACGAGCAGTACTTC. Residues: CASSLTSVTYEQYF.